These 12 T cell receptor beta chains originate from one sample sequenced in a study of blood T cell repertoires in COVID-19. Profiled with immunoSEQ multiplex PCR; TCRdb holds only in-frame clones, not every one. The data contain about 23,000 clones, approximately 84% of them seen just once; the ten biggest clones take up roughly 20%. The specimen sequenced was peripheral blood. These receptor sequences come from an elderly woman with acute or convalescent COVID-19.

This clone was recorded only once. The CDR3 DNA reads TGTGCCAGCAGCCCAGCGGGGGGCTCCTACAATGAGCAGTTCTTC. It translates to CASSPAGGSYNEQFF. V is TRBV27 and J is TRBJ2-1, with 9 bases aligning to TRBD2. The V segment lost 6 bases and the J segment 0 bases; nucleotides outside the gene matches: 3. The CDR3 has 15 residues. Germline V gene sequence: CDR1 MNHEY, CDR2 SMNVEV (reference sequence).

This sequence joins TRBV7-8 and TRBJ2-5, with TRBD2 identical over 14 bases. Germline V gene sequence: CDR1 SGHVS, CDR2 FQNEAQ. The CDR3 sequence is 17 residues long. The trim removed 4 bases at V and 7 bases at J, leaving 11 bases unmatched. CDR3 sequence: CASSSGLAGVGRGTQYF. In DNA, the CDR3 is TGTGCCAGCAGCTCGGGACTAGCGGGAGTGGGGCGTGGGACCCAGTACTTC. Combining the CDR3 with reference TRBV7-8 and TRBJ2-5 gives the whole variable domain GAGVSQSPRYKVAKRGQDVALRCDPISGHVSLFWYQQALGQGPEFLTYFQNEAQLDKSGLPSDRFFAERPEGSVSTLKIQRTQQEDSAVYLCASSSGLAGVGRGTQYFGPGTRLLVL.

The V and J genes are TRBV12-3 or TRBV12-4 and TRBJ1-2; 7 bases fit TRBD1. CDR3 length equals 13 residues. The V gene end was trimmed by 1 base and the J gene end by 7 bases; junction bases not matched to a gene: 3. The CDR3 sequence is CASSLGRGLGYTF. The CDR3 DNA reads TGTGCCAGCAGTTTAGGTAGGGGGCTTGGCTACACCTTC.

The chain is built from TRBV18 and TRBJ1-2; 8 bases align to TRBD1. Germline V gene lookup returns CDR1 KGHSH and CDR2 LQKENI. CDR3 length equals 15 residues. The J segment lost 5 bases and the V segment lost 8 bases, leaving 13 bases of the junction unmatched. The CDR3 protein is CASPDPTGGRYGYTF. CDR3 bases: TGTGCCAGCCCAGATCCTACAGGGGGAAGGTATGGCTACACCTTC.

This clone was seen once. This chain uses TRBV5-1 with TRBJ2-7; D remains ambiguous. The V gene lost 0 bases and the J gene lost 7 bases, with 17 bases spanning the gap. Looked up from germline, CDR1 is SGHRS and CDR2 is YFSETQ. This CDR3 is 15 amino acids long. CDR3 loop: CASSLGTTQIGEQYF. CDR3 coding DNA: TGCGCCAGCAGCTTGGGCACTACTCAAATCGGGGAGCAGTACTTC.

The chain uses TRBV5-1 and TRBJ1-1; TRBD1 agrees at 10 bases. The trim removed 2 bases at V and 1 base at J, leaving 8 bases unmatched. The CDR3 consists of 17 residues. Germline V gene sequence: CDR1 SGHRS, CDR2 YFSETQ. CDR3 in DNA: TGCGCCAGCAGCTTCCGACAGGGGGCTATGGGGAACACTGAAGCTTTCTTT. This encodes CASSFRQGAMGNTEAFF.

The rearrangement joins TRBV3-1 (or the pseudogene TRBV3-2) to TRBJ1-2; 7 bases line up with TRBD1. V shed 1 base and J 0 bases; nucleotides not matched to a gene: 11. The CDR3 is made up of 18 amino acids. Germline values: CDR1 LGHDT, CDR2 YNNKEL (reference sequence). CDR3: CASSQGFSGTAANYGYTF. CDR3 bases: TGTGCCAGCAGCCAAGGCTTCTCGGGGACAGCAGCTAACTATGGCTACACCTTC.

V usage is TRBV19 and J usage is TRBJ1-1; 8 nucleotides line up with TRBD1. Germline V gives CDR1 LNHDA, CDR2 SQIVND (reference sequence). The J segment lost 5 bases and the V segment lost 7 bases, leaving 15 bases of the junction unmatched. This CDR3 is built from 16 residues. CDR3 amino acids: CASTEGQAWRRTEAFF. The CDR3 bases are TGTGCCAGTACCGAGGGACAGGCTTGGAGACGGACTGAAGCTTTCTTT. Supplemented by reference TRBV19 and TRBJ1-1, the full variable domain reads DGGITQSPKYLFRKEGQNVTLSCEQNLNHDAMYWYRQDPGQGLRLIYYSQIVNDFQKGDIAEGYSVSREKKESFPLTVTSAQKNPTAFYLCASTEGQAWRRTEAFFGQGTRLTVV.

V gene TRBV24-1 combines with J gene TRBJ2-1; unclear D gene. Germline V gives CDR1 KGHDR, CDR2 SFDVKD. This CDR3 contains 14 residues. Trimming removed 8 bases from V and 5 bases from J, with 15 bases in between. Written as DNA, the CDR3 is TGTGCCACCAACAGAGACCAGTTAAACAATGAGCAGTTCTTC. Its protein product is CATNRDQLNNEQFF.

J is TRBJ2-7 and V is TRBV6-6, with 9 bases matching TRBD1. Germline V lookup: CDR1 MNHNY, CDR2 SVGAGI (reference sequence). This CDR3 has 14 residues. Unmatched junction bases numbered 6, after V lost 3 bases and J lost 6 bases. Here the CDR3 DNA reads TGTGCCAGCAGTTATTCCGGGACAGGGTTCGAGCAGTACTTC. Its translation: CASSYSGTGFEQYF.

The rearrangement uses TRBV11-2 and TRBJ1-3, with D maybe TRBD1 (5 bases). Trimming removed 7 bases from V and 9 bases from J, with 10 bases in between. The CDR3 runs to 11 residues. Germline V lookup: CDR1 SGHAT, CDR2 FQNNGV. The CDR3 DNA reads as TGTGCCAGCACCCCGGGGGGCACCATATATTTT. This codes for CASTPGGTIYF. The variable domain in full, with the rest retrieved from reference TRBV11-2 and TRBJ1-3, is EAGVAQSPRYKIIEKRQSVAFWCNPISGHATLYWYQQILGQGPKLLIQFQNNGVVDDSQLPKDRFSAERLKGVDSTLKIQPAKLEDSAVYLCASTPGGTIYFGEGSWLTVV.

The V gene is TRBV19, the J gene TRBJ2-1, with 10 bases matching TRBD2. The V gene end was trimmed by 2 bases and the J gene end by 2 bases; junction bases not matched to a gene: 12. Germline V gene sequence: CDR1 LNHDA, CDR2 SQIVND (reference sequence). The CDR3 extends over 19 amino acids. The CDR3 reads CASSIFQGGLAVTYNEQFF. DNA for the CDR3: TGTGCCAGTAGTATATTCCAGGGCGGACTAGCGGTGACCTACAATGAGCAGTTCTTC.